These 13 T cell receptor beta chains came from one sample sequenced in a study of control samples from healthy donors and cancer patients. The assay was immunoSEQ multiplex PCR, and TCRdb's table has in-frame clones only and misses some. The sample shows over 150,000 clones, 90% to 95% of them seen only once. Sequenced material: blood. These receptor sequences come from a man between 18 and 29 years old in good health.

The chain couples TRBV9 to TRBJ1-4; D is perhaps TRBD1 (5 bases). CDR1 and CDR2 from the germline V gene are SGDLS and YYNGEE. V shed 3 bases and J shed 5 bases, with 14 bases lying between them. This CDR3 has 15 amino acids. This CDR3 reads CASSAGELRNEKLFF. CDR3 nucleotides: TGTGCCAGCAGCGCGGGGGAACTCAGGAATGAAAAACTGTTTTTT.

The genes are TRBV2 and TRBJ2-1; 7 bases are a match to TRBD1. Germline-derived CDR1 and CDR2 are SNHLY and FYNNEI. V dropped 6 bases and J dropped 4; count of bases not matched to a gene: 9. CDR3 length: 15 residues. The CDR3 DNA is TGTGCCAGCAGGGAACTAGGGGGCTCGTACAATGAGCAGTTCTTC. Translating it yields CASRELGGSYNEQFF.

The chain is built from TRBV24-1 and TRBJ1-2, with 7 positions matching TRBD1. This CDR3 is built from 16 residues. Germline values: CDR1 KGHDR, CDR2 SFDVKD. The trim removed 1 base at V and 1 base at J, leaving 5 bases unmatched. This chain's CDR3 is CATSDLGGRGNYGYTF. Written as DNA, the CDR3 is TGTGCCACCAGTGATTTAGGGGGCAGGGGTAACTATGGCTACACCTTC.

The J gene is TRBJ1-1, the V gene TRBV6-5; D perhaps matches TRBD1 (5 bases). Germline V gene data show CDR1 as MNHEY and CDR2 as SVGAGI. The CDR3 contains 15 residues. The germline V and J ends were trimmed by 5 bases and 0 bases, with 13 bases remaining between them. The CDR3 protein is CASSLFRVLNTEAFF. CDR3 coding DNA: TGTGCCAGCAGTCTTTTCAGGGTATTGAACACTGAAGCTTTCTTT.

V gene TRBV30 combines with J gene TRBJ2-7; the D gene could be TRBD1 or TRBD2 (5 bases each). Between the trimmed V and J ends, which lost 4 bases and 6 bases, there was a span of 25 bases. The CDR3 is 16 residues long. Germline assignment: CDR1 GTSNPN and CDR2 SVGIG (reference sequence). The CDR3 nucleotides read TGTGCCTGGAACCGGGACCGTTCGGGGCACCTGGGCGAGCAGTACTTC. Its protein is CAWNRDRSGHLGEQYF.

V usage is TRBV19 and J usage is TRBJ1-6; D might be TRBD1 (6 bases). Trimming pared 11 bases from V and 1 base from J, leaving 21 bases between. CDR3 size: 17 residues. Germline V gives CDR1 LNHDA, CDR2 SQIVND (reference sequence). CDR3 nucleotides: TGTGCCCCTCTATCGACAGGCCTACTATCCTATAATTCACCCCTCCACTTT. Residues: CAPLSTGLLSYNSPLHF.

V is TRBV4-2 and J is TRBJ1-2; D possibly corresponds to TRBD1 (5 bases). The germline V gene has CDR1 LGHNA and CDR2 YNFKEQ. Trimming took off 0 bases at V and 6 bases at J, with 5 bases between the two ends. CDR3 length equals 12 residues. This CDR3 reads CASSQEGDGYTF. The DNA for the CDR3 is TGTGCCAGCAGCCAAGAAGGGGATGGCTACACCTTC.

The chain joins TRBV10-3 to TRBJ1-2; D remains ambiguous. V was cut by 0 bases and J by 8 bases, with 13 bases left in between. The CDR3 loop spans 14 amino acids. Germline CDR1 is ENHRY and CDR2 is SYGVKD. CDR3 sequence: CAISESTVSWGYTF. CDR3 nucleotides: TGTGCCATCAGTGAGTCGACGGTCTCATGGGGCTACACCTTC.

Only one count was recorded for this clone. The gene calls are TRBV5-1 and TRBJ2-2, with D possibly being TRBD1 or TRBD2 (6 bases each). The CDR3 spans 18 residues. Germline V gene sequence: CDR1 SGHRS, CDR2 YFSETQ. V was pared by 4 bases and J by 7 bases, with 26 bases between. CDR3 DNA: TGCGCCAGCAGCCCCCTAGTCCCGGGACTGGGGGCCGACGGGGAGCTGTTTTTT. Amino acid sequence: CASSPLVPGLGADGELFF.

The chain joins TRBV5-1 to TRBJ2-1; 8 nucleotides agree with TRBD2. The V gene's germline CDR1 is SGHRS and CDR2 YFSETQ. V lost 0 bases to trimming and J lost 7 bases; unmatched junction nucleotides: 3. The CDR3 is 14 residues long. DNA of the CDR3: TGCGCCAGCAGCTTGGGGACTAGCCGAAATGAGCAGTTCTTC. Its protein is CASSLGTSRNEQFF.

This rearrangement joins TRBV5-5 to TRBJ1-2; D ambiguous. The V gene lost 4 bases and the J gene lost 0 bases, with 10 bases spanning the gap. The CDR3 has 14 amino acids. Germline CDR1 SGHKS, CDR2 YYEKEE (reference sequence). The CDR3 DNA sequence: TGTGCCAGCAGCCCCGGCTGGCCTAACTATGGCTACACCTTC. This translates into CASSPGWPNYGYTF.

The J gene is TRBJ2-3, the V gene TRBV19; the D gene is possibly TRBD2 (7 bases). The CDR3 covers 15 residues. Between the trimmed V and J ends, which lost 3 bases and 6 bases, there was a span of 16 bases. From germline, CDR1 is LNHDA and CDR2 SQIVND (reference sequence). CDR3 residues: CASSIRPGEGDTQYF. As DNA, the CDR3 is TGTGCCAGTAGTATCCGACCAGGGGAGGGGGATACGCAGTATTTT.

V is TRBV5-1 and J is TRBJ2-2; maybe TRBD2 (6 bases). The germline gives CDR1 SGHRS, CDR2 YFSETQ. The germline V and J ends were trimmed by 4 bases and 4 bases, with 8 bases remaining between them. The CDR3 runs to 13 residues. CDR3 sequence (DNA): TGCGCCAGCAGCCCCGGGGGCACCGGGGAGCTGTTTTTT. Amino acids: CASSPGGTGELFF. The full variable domain, in which reference TRBV5-1 and TRBJ2-2 provide the parts outside the CDR3, is KAGVTQTPRYLIKTRGQQVTLSCSPISGHRSVSWYQQTPGQGLQFLFEYFSETQRNKGNFPGRFSGRQFSNSRSEMNVSTLELGDSALYLCASSPGGTGELFFGEGSRLTVL.